This passage covers 16 T cell receptor beta chains from one sample sequenced in a study of blood T cell repertoires in COVID-19. The protocol was immunoSEQ multiplex PCR, while the TCRdb copy is restricted to in-frame clones and leaves out a portion. The sample lists tens of thousands of clones; roughly 85% were seen once. Sample: peripheral blood. The receptors were sampled from a human donor in a cohort sampled during active COVID-19.

The rearrangement joins TRBV7-9 to TRBJ1-2, with 8 bases identical to TRBD1. This CDR3 is 14 amino acids long. V shed 4 bases and J 7 bases; nucleotides not matched to a gene: 8. Germline CDR1 reads SEHNR; CDR2 reads FQNEAQ (reference sequence). The CDR3 here is CASSSPGTGLGYTF. For the CDR3, the DNA is TGTGCCAGCAGCTCCCCCGGGACAGGCCTTGGCTACACCTTC.

J is TRBJ2-7 and V is TRBV12-3 or TRBV12-4; 7 nucleotides match TRBD2. The CDR3 length is 13 residues. The trim removed 7 bases at V and 2 bases at J, leaving 5 bases unmatched. In DNA, the CDR3 is TGTGCCAGCACTGCGGGACTAACCTACGAGCAGTACTTC. Encoded protein: CASTAGLTYEQYF.

The chain is built from TRBV18 and TRBJ1-1; TRBD1 aligns across 9 bases. This CDR3 is built from 15 residues. Germline assignment: CDR1 KGHSH and CDR2 LQKENI. Losses at the gene ends were 5 bases for V and 0 bases for J; bases not matched to a gene: 4. The CDR3 DNA follows: TGTGCCAGCTCATCGGGACAGGGTATGAACACTGAAGCTTTCTTT. As protein: CASSSGQGMNTEAFF. The full variable domain, with the rest looked up from reference TRBV18 and TRBJ1-1, is NAGVMQNPRHLVRRRGQEARLRCSPMKGHSHVYWYRQLPEEGLKFMVYLQKENIIDESGMPKERFSAEFPKEGPSILRIQQVVRGDSAAYFCASSSGQGMNTEAFFGQGTRLTVV.

The V call is TRBV23-1, the J call TRBJ2-1; the D is unclear. TRBV23-1 is placed among ORFs of uncertain function. V shed 2 bases and J shed 0 bases, with 14 bases lying between them. This CDR3 is built from 17 residues. In DNA form, the CDR3 reads TGCGCCAGCAGTCAACCTCGCGACATCTGCTCCTACAATGAGCAGTTCTTC. It is translated as CASSQPRDICSYNEQFF.

The V gene is TRBV5-6, the J gene TRBJ2-5, with D unclear. CDR3 length: 13 amino acids. Germline-derived CDR1 and CDR2 are SGHDT and YYEEEE. Trimming pared 1 base from V and 1 base from J, leaving 5 bases between. In DNA, the CDR3 is TGTGCCAGCAGCTTGCTGTCCCAAGAGACCCAGTACTTC. Protein: CASSLLSQETQYF.

V and J are TRBV6-5 and TRBJ2-5; D is undetermined. Germline V CDR1 and CDR2: MNHEY, SVGAGI. Trimming stripped 5 bases from V and 5 bases from J, with 15 bases between. The length of the CDR3 is 14 residues. CDR3 bases: TGTGCCAGCAGTACTCGTCACTCGCGGGAGACCCAGTACTTC. This encodes CASSTRHSRETQYF.

This clone has just a few counts. The gene calls are TRBV6-1 and TRBJ1-5; no clear D. CDR3 length: 13 amino acids. Germline V gene sequence: CDR1 MNHNS, CDR2 SASEGT. The V end was cut by 3 bases, the J end by 3 bases, with 6 bases between. CDR3 sequence: CASSDGYNQPQHF. For the CDR3, the DNA is TGTGCCAGCAGTGACGGGTACAATCAGCCCCAGCATTTT.

This chain connects TRBV27 to TRBJ2-6; TRBD2 matches 8 bases. J lost 12 bases, V lost 6 bases, and 10 bases had no gene match. The CDR3 loop spans 14 amino acids. In germline, CDR1 is MNHEY, CDR2 SMNVEV (reference sequence). CDR3 protein: CASRPTAGGPVLTF. The DNA of the CDR3 is TGTGCCAGCAGGCCGACGGCGGGGGGACCCGTCCTGACTTTC.

The chain recombines TRBV19 with TRBJ1-3; no reliable D call. The CDR3 consists of 12 residues. Germline CDR1 LNHDA, CDR2 SQIVND (reference sequence). Trimming took off 7 bases at V and 0 bases at J, with 4 bases between the two ends. This CDR3 is CASTLSGNTIYF. The CDR3 region has the DNA TGTGCCAGTACCCTCTCTGGAAACACCATATATTTT.

The chain joins TRBV29-1 to TRBJ1-2, with 7 bases fitting TRBD1. Germline V gives CDR1 SQVTM, CDR2 ANQGSEA. With 5 bases clipped from V and 4 bases from J, the junction kept 7 bases outside the gene matches. The CDR3 loop spans 13 amino acids. The CDR3 here is CSVLTGSSYGYTF. The CDR3 coding sequence is TGCAGCGTTCTGACAGGGAGTAGCTATGGCTACACCTTC.

This clone was detected only once. The gene calls are TRBV10-3 and TRBJ2-7; D ambiguous. Trimming shortened V by 4 bases and J by 1 base, and 11 bases separated the two germline ends. The CDR3 is 14 residues long. Germline V gene lookup returns CDR1 ENHRY and CDR2 SYGVKD. The CDR3 DNA follows: TGTGCCATCAGTGGGCCTACAGTTTCCTACGAGCAGTACTTC. Translating gives CAISGPTVSYEQYF.

The chain carries TRBV2 and TRBJ1-1, with 7 bases fitting TRBD1. Per germline, CDR1 SNHLY and CDR2 FYNNEI. Trimming took 3 bases from V and 3 from J; bases not matched to a gene: 7. The CDR3 is 15 residues long. CDR3 region: CASSEAGTVDTEAFF. Here the CDR3 DNA reads TGTGCCAGCAGTGAGGCAGGGACAGTGGACACTGAAGCTTTCTTT.

There are a few counts of this clone. The rearrangement joins TRBV6-5 to TRBJ1-1; weak D call: TRBD1 (6 bases). V lost 5 bases and J lost 4, with 11 bases in between. The CDR3 contains 13 residues. Germline values: CDR1 MNHEY, CDR2 SVGAGI. CDR3 protein: CASSPGQITEAFF. In nucleotides, the CDR3 is TGTGCCAGCAGTCCCGGACAGATCACTGAAGCTTTCTTT.

The chain employs TRBV6-5 and TRBJ1-5; a weak D match, TRBD1 (5 bases). V was clipped by 7 bases and J by 8 bases, with 12 bases between them. Germline values: CDR1 MNHEY, CDR2 SVGAGI. The CDR3 sequence is 12 residues long. In nucleotides, the CDR3 is TGTGCCAGCACGGGGGGGTGGGAGCCCCAGCATTTT. Protein product: CASTGGWEPQHF.

This clone was seen a few times. The rearrangement joins TRBV28 to TRBJ2-1; 12 nucleotides match TRBD2. The CDR3 totals 15 residues. Germline CDR1 reads MDHEN; CDR2 reads SYDVKM. Trimming took 6 bases from V and 9 from J; bases not matched to a gene: 9. The CDR3 is CASSLAGGPIGEQFF. In DNA form, the CDR3 reads TGTGCCAGCAGCCTAGCGGGGGGGCCGATAGGTGAGCAGTTCTTC.

J is TRBJ2-5 and V is TRBV20-1; D gene uncertain. CDR3 length equals 11 residues. Germline V CDR1 and CDR2: DFQATT, SNEGSKA (reference sequence). Trimming removed 0 bases at V and 7 bases at J, with 6 bases between. The CDR3 sequence: CSARDLGTQYF. The CDR3 DNA reads TGCAGTGCTAGAGATCTAGGGACCCAGTACTTC.